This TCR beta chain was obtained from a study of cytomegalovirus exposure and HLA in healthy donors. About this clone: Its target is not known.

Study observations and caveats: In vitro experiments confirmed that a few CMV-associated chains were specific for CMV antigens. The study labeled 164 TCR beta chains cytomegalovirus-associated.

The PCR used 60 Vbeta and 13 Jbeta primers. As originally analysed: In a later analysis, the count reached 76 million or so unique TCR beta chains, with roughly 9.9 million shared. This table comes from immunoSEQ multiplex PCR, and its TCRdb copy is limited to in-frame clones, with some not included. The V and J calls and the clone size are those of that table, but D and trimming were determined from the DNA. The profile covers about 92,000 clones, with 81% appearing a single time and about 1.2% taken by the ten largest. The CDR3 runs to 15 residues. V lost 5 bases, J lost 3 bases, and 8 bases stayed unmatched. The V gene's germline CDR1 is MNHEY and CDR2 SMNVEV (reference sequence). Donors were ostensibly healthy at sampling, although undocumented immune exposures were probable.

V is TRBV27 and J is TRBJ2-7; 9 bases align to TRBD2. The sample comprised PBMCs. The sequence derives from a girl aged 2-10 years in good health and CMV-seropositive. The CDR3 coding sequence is TGTGCCAGCAGTCCACGACTAGCGGTTGGCTACGAGCAGTACTTC. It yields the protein CASSPRLAVGYEQYF.